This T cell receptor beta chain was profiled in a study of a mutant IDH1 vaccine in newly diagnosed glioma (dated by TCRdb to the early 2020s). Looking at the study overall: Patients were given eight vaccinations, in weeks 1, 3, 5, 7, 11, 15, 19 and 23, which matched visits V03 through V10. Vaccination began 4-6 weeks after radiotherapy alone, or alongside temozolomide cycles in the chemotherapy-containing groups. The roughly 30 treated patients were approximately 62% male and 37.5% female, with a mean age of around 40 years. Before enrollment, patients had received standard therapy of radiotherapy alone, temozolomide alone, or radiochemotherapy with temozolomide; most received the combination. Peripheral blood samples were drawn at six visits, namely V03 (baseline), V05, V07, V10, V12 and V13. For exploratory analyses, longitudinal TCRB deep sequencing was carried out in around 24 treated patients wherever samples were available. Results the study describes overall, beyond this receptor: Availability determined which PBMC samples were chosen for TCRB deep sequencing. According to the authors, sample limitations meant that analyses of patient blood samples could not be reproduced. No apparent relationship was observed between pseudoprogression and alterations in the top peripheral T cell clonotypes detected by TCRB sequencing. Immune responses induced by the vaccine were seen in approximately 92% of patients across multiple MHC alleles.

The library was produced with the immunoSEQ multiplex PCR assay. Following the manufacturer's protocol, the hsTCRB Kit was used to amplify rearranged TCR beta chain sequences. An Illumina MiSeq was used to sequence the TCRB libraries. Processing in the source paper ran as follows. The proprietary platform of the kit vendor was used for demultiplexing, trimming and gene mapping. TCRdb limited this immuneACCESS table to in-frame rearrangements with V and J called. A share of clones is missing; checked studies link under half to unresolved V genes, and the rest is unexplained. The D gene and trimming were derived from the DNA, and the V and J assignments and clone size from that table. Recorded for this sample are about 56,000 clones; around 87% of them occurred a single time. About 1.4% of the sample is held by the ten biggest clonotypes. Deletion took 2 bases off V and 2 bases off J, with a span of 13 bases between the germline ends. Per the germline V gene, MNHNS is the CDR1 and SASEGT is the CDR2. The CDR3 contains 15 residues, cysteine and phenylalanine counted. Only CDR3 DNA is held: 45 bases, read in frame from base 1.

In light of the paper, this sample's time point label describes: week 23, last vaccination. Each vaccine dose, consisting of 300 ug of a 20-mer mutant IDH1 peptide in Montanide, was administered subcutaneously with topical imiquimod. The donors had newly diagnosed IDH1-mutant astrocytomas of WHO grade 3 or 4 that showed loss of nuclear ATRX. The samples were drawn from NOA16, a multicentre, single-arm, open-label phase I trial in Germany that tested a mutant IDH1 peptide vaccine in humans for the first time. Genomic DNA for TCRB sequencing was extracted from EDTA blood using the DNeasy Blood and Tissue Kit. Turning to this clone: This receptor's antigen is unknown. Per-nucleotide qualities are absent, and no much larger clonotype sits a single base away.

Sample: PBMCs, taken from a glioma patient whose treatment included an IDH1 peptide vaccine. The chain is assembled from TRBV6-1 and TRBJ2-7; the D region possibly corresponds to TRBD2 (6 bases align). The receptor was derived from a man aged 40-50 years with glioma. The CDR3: CASSESLASTYEQYF. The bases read TGTGCCAGCAGTGAAAGTCTAGCGAGTACCTACGAGCAGTACTTC.